This T cell receptor (beta chain) was sequenced during a study of beta chain features in type 1 diabetes. The study, taken as a whole, reports: Moderately but significantly shorter TCRB CDR3s were found in Type 1 diabetes patients in all four CD4+ subsets.

V was cut by 3 bases and J by 4 bases, with 6 bases left in between. This CDR3 is 12 amino acids long. CDR1 and CDR2 from the germline V gene are LNHDA and SQIVND (reference sequence). This clone turned up a few times. No antigen is known for it. Reverse transcribing all isolated RNA meant expressed TCRB transcripts were sequenced. Data came from immunoSEQ multiplex PCR; TCRdb stores just in-frame clones and leaves some out. The sample yields hundreds of thousands of clones, around an eighth seen once. This receptor was obtained from a man between 18 and 29 years old with type 1 diabetes. Sequenced sample: naive CD4+ T cells from blood. This chain uses TRBV19 with TRBJ2-5, with D possibly TRBD1 on 5 matching bases. The CDR3 loop reads CASSMGRETQYF. DNA of the CDR3: TGTGCCAGTAGTATGGGGCGAGAGACCCAGTACTTC.